This entry is about one T cell receptor beta chain. The data are from a study of shared T cell receptors in the human thymus. V was pared by 0 bases and J by 4 bases, with 10 bases of the junction left unmatched. The germline V gene has CDR1 MNHEY and CDR2 SMNVEV (reference sequence). This CDR3 has 17 residues. Some clones are missing from TCRdb's copy, which holds only in-frame ones; the method was immunoSEQ multiplex PCR. This table holds 500,000 to 750,000 clones, over 75% found once. This sample also appeared in a second study, on human thymus T cells. That paper notes: During corrective heart surgery, resections were taken, and the thymus tissue came from them.

The chain has TRBV27 and TRBJ2-3; TRBD1 aligns across 7 bases. The origin of this receptor is a boy in the first two years of life with a congenital heart defect. Source material: thymocytes. CDR3 region: CASSLSGQAGGSDTQYF. In DNA, the CDR3 is TGTGCCAGCAGTTTATCCGGACAGGCTGGGGGCTCAGATACGCAGTATTTT.